This T cell receptor (beta chain) was found in a study of T cell changes during pregnancy in multiple sclerosis. CDR1 is SGHNT, CDR2 YYREEE, per germline (reference sequence). The CDR3 runs to 12 residues. The V gene lost 7 bases and the J gene lost 5 bases, with 12 bases spanning the gap. Sequencing was performed with immunoSEQ multiplex PCR; in TCRdb, only in-frame clones are kept and a portion is missing. The sample consists of approximately 60,000 clones, 92% of them appearing once. The clonotype originates from a female donor with multiple sclerosis, enrolled in a pregnancy study. V and J are TRBV5-4 and TRBJ2-5; a possible D gene is TRBD1 (5 bases). The input for sequencing was CD4+ T cells from peripheral blood mononuclear cells, taken in the second trimester of pregnancy. CDR3 loop: CASPGLRETQYF. DNA for the CDR3: TGTGCCAGCCCAGGGTTACGGGAGACCCAGTACTTC. Full variable domain (remainder filled in from reference TRBV5-4 and TRBJ2-5): ETGVTQSPTHLIKTRGQQVTLRCSSQSGHNTVSWYQQALGQGPQFIFQYYREEENGRGNFPPRFSGLQFPNYSSELNVNALELDDSALYLCASPGLRETQYFGPGTRLLVL.